The present entry profiles one TCR beta chain with its context. This record comes from a study of blood T cell repertoires in COVID-19. As handled by the study authors: Reference gene primer amplification gave estimated nucleated cell counts. Sequencing was performed with immunoSEQ multiplex PCR; in TCRdb, only in-frame clones are kept and a portion is missing. V and J calls and clone size come straight from that table; D and trimming were deduced from the DNA. The table lists about 78,000 clones, around nine tenths of them singletons. The receptor was derived from a middle-aged man with active or convalescent COVID-19. Input material: peripheral blood.

This CDR3 is CASSPHQGGLEDGYTF. CDR3 nucleotide sequence: TGTGCCAGCAGTCCGCACCAAGGGGGTTTAGAAGATGGCTACACCTTC. The V and J genes are TRBV6-7 and TRBJ1-2; the D gene is possibly TRBD1 (6 bases). TRBV6-7 is classed as an ORF, of uncertain function. CDR3 size: 16 residues. Trimming removed 5 bases from V and 6 bases from J, with 22 bases in between.